Listed below are T cell receptor beta chains from one sample, sequenced in a study of blood T cell repertoires in COVID-19. TCRdb keeps only in-frame clones here, not all; method: immunoSEQ multiplex PCR. The sample lists about 57,000 clones; 82% were seen once. The sample taken for sequencing was peripheral blood. These receptors were collected from a woman over 75 with acute or convalescent COVID-19. Both conserved end residues are part of each CDR3. A D gene is named only where the DNA matches it firmly. Expanded clones are given a class, and other clones once, few, many or no size at all.

v_call	clone_size	d_call	j_call	cdr3_nt	cdr3_aa
TRBV5-5	-	TRBD1	TRBJ2-7	TGTGCCAGCAGCTTAATTGGGGACAGGGGTTACGAGCAGTACTTC	CASSLIGDRGYEQYF
TRBV2	once	-	TRBJ2-7	TGTGCCAGCAGTCCCTGGACTCAGGAGGGGCAGTACTTC	CASSPWTQEGQYF
TRBV18	-	TRBD1	TRBJ2-4	TGTGCCAGCTCACCACTCTTCAGGGGGCCGTCGGGAAACATTCAGTACTTC	CASSPLFRGPSGNIQYF
TRBV5-1	-	TRBD2	TRBJ2-3	TGCGCCAGCAGCTCCTCGGGGGGTCTAGATACGCAGTATTTT	CASSSSGGLDTQYF
TRBV7-3	-	TRBD1	TRBJ2-5	TGTGCCAGCAGCTCCACAGGGGGCGAGAGGGAGACCCAGTACTTC	CASSSTGGERETQYF
TRBV27	-	TRBD2	TRBJ2-2	TGTGCCAGCAACTTAGCGGGAGCGAACACCGGGGAGCTGTTTTTT	CASNLAGANTGELFF
TRBV5-1	-	TRBD1	TRBJ1-1	TGCGCCAGCAGCTCGGGACAGGCAGGTTTAGCTTTCTTT	CASSSGQAGLAFF
TRBV19	medium-sized	TRBD1	TRBJ2-7	TGTGCCAGTCGTCCCGGGACAGGCCTTGACGAGCAGTACTTC	CASRPGTGLDEQYF
TRBV7-8	few	-	TRBJ1-5	TGTGCCAGCAGCTTATCGTCGGGCAATCAGCCCCAGCATTTT	CASSLSSGNQPQHF
TRBV6-5	-	TRBD1	TRBJ1-2	TGTGCCAGTGAGGACAGGGGGTATAACTATGGCTACACCTTC	CASEDRGYNYGYTF
TRBV30	-	-	TRBJ1-2	TGTGCCTGGATCCCGGGGTACAGTTCTAACTATGGCTACACCTTC	CAWIPGYSSNYGYTF
TRBV5-1	once	-	TRBJ2-2	TGCGCCAGCAGGGGGGGAGGAGGACTCACCGGGGAGCTGTTTTTT	CASRGGGGLTGELFF
TRBV14	-	-	TRBJ1-2	TGTGCCAGCAGCCAAGACCTGGGAGATAACTATGGCTACACCTTC	CASSQDLGDNYGYTF
TRBV12-3/TRBV12-4	-	-	TRBJ2-1	TGTGCCAGCAGTCCCAGAGAGCGTGATGAGCAGTTCTTC	CASSPRERDEQFF
TRBV5-1	-	TRBD1	TRBJ2-7	TGCGCCAGCAGCTTGGCGGGACAGGGCGCCTACGAGCAGTACTTC	CASSLAGQGAYEQYF
TRBV6-1	-	TRBD2	TRBJ2-3	TGTGCCAGCAGTGAGACGACTAGCGGCACAGATACGCAGTATTTT	CASSETTSGTDTQYF
TRBV16	once	-	TRBJ2-5	TGTGCCAGCAGCCCAGGAACGGCTGGGACCCAGTACTTC	CASSPGTAGTQYF
TRBV7-7	-	-	TRBJ2-3	TGTGCCAGCAGCCCAGGGATATGGGGCACAGATACGCAGTATTTT	CASSPGIWGTDTQYF
TRBV18	once	TRBD2	TRBJ2-3	TGTGCCAGCTCAATGCTAGCGGGACAAAGCACAGATACGCAGTATTTT	CASSMLAGQSTDTQYF
TRBV7-3	-	-	TRBJ2-3	TGTGCCAGCAGGGCTGGGGGGTCGGCAGATACGCAGTATTTT	CASRAGGSADTQYF
TRBV10-3	-	TRBD1	TRBJ2-7	TGTGCCATCAGTGAGGACAGGGGTAACGAGCAGTACTTC	CAISEDRGNEQYF
TRBV10-3	-	-	TRBJ1-1	TGTGCCATCAGTGAGAAGGGGAAAGCTTTCTTT	CAISEKGKAFF
TRBV28	-	TRBD1	TRBJ1-2	TGTGCCAGCACACAAGCCGGGACAGTTTTTTATGGCTACACCTTC	CASTQAGTVFYGYTF
TRBV21-1	once	-	TRBJ2-1	TGTGCCAGCGGGACTAGCGGGGGCTCCTACAATGAGCAGTTCTTC	CASGTSGGSYNEQFF
TRBV2	-	TRBD2	TRBJ2-1	TGTGCCAGCCGCTTTGCGGGAGGGTACAATGAGCAGTTCTTC	CASRFAGGYNEQFF
TRBV6-5	-	TRBD1	TRBJ1-6	TGTGCCAGCAGGCCCCGAGGGGGCAATTCACCCCTCCACTTT	CASRPRGGNSPLHF
TRBV3-1/TRBV3-2	-	TRBD2	TRBJ2-4	TGTGCCAGCAGCCAAAGGCTGATAGCGGGAGTAACCAAAAACATTCAGTACTTC	CASSQRLIAGVTKNIQYF
TRBV7-3	-	-	TRBJ2-1	TGTGCCAGCAGCTTAGGGGAGATCGGCAATGAGCAGTTCTTC	CASSLGEIGNEQFF
TRBV11-2	few	-	TRBJ1-3	TGTGCCAGCAGCTTAGTTGGTCAGGGGTTATCTGGAAACACCATATATTTT	CASSLVGQGLSGNTIYF
TRBV19	once	-	TRBJ1-2	TGTGCCAGTACCAGGGGTTCTAACTATGGCTACACCTTC	CASTRGSNYGYTF
TRBV4-1	-	-	TRBJ1-6	TGCGCCAGCAGCCAAGAAGGAGGGCGGGGGTCCGGGTCACCCCTCCACTTT	CASSQEGGRGSGSPLHF
TRBV6-2/TRBV6-3	-	TRBD2	TRBJ2-7	TGTGCCAGCTGTTTTACTAGCGGGACCTACGAGCAGTACTTC	CASCFTSGTYEQYF
TRBV19	-	-	TRBJ1-2	TGTGCCAGTAGTATAGATCTTGGCGGGGGGGACTACTATGGCTACACCTTC	CASSIDLGGGDYYGYTF
TRBV7-9	once	-	TRBJ1-2	TGTGCCAGCAGCTTAGGTGAGGGCCCCTATGGCTACACCTTC	CASSLGEGPYGYTF
TRBV27	-	TRBD1	TRBJ1-2	TGTGCCAGCAGTTTACAGGGGGCGGACTATGGCTACACCTTC	CASSLQGADYGYTF
TRBV5-1	-	TRBD1	TRBJ2-1	TGCGCCAGCAGCTCGGGACAGTTCTACAATGAGCAGTTCTTC	CASSSGQFYNEQFF
TRBV5-1	few	TRBD2	TRBJ2-3	TGCGCCAGCAGCTTGTGGGGGACTAGCGGGGGAAGCACAGATACGCAGTATTTT	CASSLWGTSGGSTDTQYF
TRBV7-9	few	TRBD2	TRBJ2-3	TGTGCCAGCAGCATAGCGGGGGGGAATAGGGATACGCAGTATTTT	CASSIAGGNRDTQYF
TRBV12-5	-	-	TRBJ1-6	TGTGCTAGTGGGGAGGACAGAGCTAAAAATTCACCCCTCCACTTT	CASGEDRAKNSPLHF
TRBV2	-	TRBD2	TRBJ2-6	TGTGCCAGCAGTGGGGGGGGCTCTGGGGCCAACGTCCTGACTTTC	CASSGGGSGANVLTF
TRBV18	-	TRBD2	TRBJ2-1	TGTGCCAGCTCACCACGAGCTAGCGGGAGTTCGGTTGAGCAGTTCTTC	CASSPRASGSSVEQFF
TRBV4-2	-	-	TRBJ1-2	TGTGCCAGCAGCCAAGATCGGAGACAGGAGTCCTCTTATGGCTACACCTTC	CASSQDRRQESSYGYTF
TRBV5-1	-	-	TRBJ2-7	TGCGCCAGCAGCCAATCCGGCGGGGTGTACGAGCAGTACTTC	CASSQSGGVYEQYF
TRBV14	-	-	TRBJ1-2	TGTGCCAGCAGCCAATCTGGAGGGGCTAACTATGGCTACACCTTC	CASSQSGGANYGYTF
TRBV6-1	-	-	TRBJ2-7	TGTGCCAGCAGTGAAACTCGGCAGGGAGGCTACGAGCAGTACTTC	CASSETRQGGYEQYF
TRBV15	-	-	TRBJ1-1	TGTGCCACCAGCAGAGGTCCAGGGGAGACTGAAGCTTTCTTT	CATSRGPGETEAFF
TRBV28	-	TRBD2	TRBJ2-7	TGTGCCAGCAGTTCCTCGGGGGGTGGCACCTTCGTCGAGCAGTACTTC	CASSSSGGGTFVEQYF
TRBV14	-	TRBD2	TRBJ2-5	TGTGCCAGCAGCCAAGATAGCGGGAATCCCCAAGAGACCCAGTACTTC	CASSQDSGNPQETQYF
TRBV28	once	TRBD1	TRBJ1-1	TGTGCCAGCAGTGGAGGGGGACAGGCGAACACTGAAGCTTTCTTT	CASSGGGQANTEAFF
TRBV7-2	-	TRBD2	TRBJ2-3	TGTGCCAGCAGCACACGCCGGCTAGCGGGTACAGATACGCAGTATTTT	CASSTRRLAGTDTQYF
TRBV6-5	-	-	TRBJ1-1	TGTGCCAGCAGTTACATGGCCCTTGCTGGGAACACTGAAGCTTTCTTT	CASSYMALAGNTEAFF
TRBV7-3	-	TRBD1	TRBJ2-2	TGTGCCAGCAGCTTACAGGGGGCCGGCGGGGAGCTGTTTTTT	CASSLQGAGGELFF
TRBV5-5	-	-	TRBJ2-1	TGTGCCAGCAGCTTGGCCATGTCCTACAATGAGCAGTTCTTC	CASSLAMSYNEQFF
TRBV5-1	-	-	TRBJ2-6	TGCGCCAGCAGCTTGGCCGGACTCAACTCTGGGGCCAACGTCCTGACTTTC	CASSLAGLNSGANVLTF